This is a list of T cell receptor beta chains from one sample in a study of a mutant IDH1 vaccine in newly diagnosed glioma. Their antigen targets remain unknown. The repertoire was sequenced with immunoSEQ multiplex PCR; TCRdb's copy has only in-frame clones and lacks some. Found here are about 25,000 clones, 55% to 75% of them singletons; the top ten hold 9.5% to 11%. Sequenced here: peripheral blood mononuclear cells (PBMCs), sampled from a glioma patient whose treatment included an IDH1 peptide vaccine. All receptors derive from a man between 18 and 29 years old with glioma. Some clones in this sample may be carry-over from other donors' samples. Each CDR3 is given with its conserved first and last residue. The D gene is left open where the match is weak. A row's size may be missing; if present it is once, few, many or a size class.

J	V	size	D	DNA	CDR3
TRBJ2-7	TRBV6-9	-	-	TGTGCCAGCAGCCCTAAGGAGCAGTACTTC	CASSPKEQYF
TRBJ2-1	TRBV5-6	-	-	TGTGCCAGCAGCTTAGGGACGGTCTCCTACAATGAGCAGTTCTTC	CASSLGTVSYNEQFF
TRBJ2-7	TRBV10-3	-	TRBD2	TGTGCCATCAGTGAGCCCTCCCGGGGGGGTGGCTACGAGCAGTACTTC	CAISEPSRGGGYEQYF
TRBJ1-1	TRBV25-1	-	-	TGTGCCAGCAGTGAGGGACCAATGAACACTGAAGCTTTCTTT	CASSEGPMNTEAFF
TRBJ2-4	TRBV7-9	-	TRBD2	TGTGCCAGCAGCCCAGGACTAGCGGACTCCCTAGCCAAAAACATTCAGTACTTC	CASSPGLADSLAKNIQYF
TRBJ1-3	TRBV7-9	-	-	TGTGCCTCCGGACTGTTGAGCTCTGGAAACACCATATATTTT	CASGLLSSGNTIYF
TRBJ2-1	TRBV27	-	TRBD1	TGTGCCAGCAGTTCGGACAGGGGCTCCTACAATGAGCAGTTCTTC	CASSSDRGSYNEQFF
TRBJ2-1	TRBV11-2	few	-	TGTGCCAGCAGCTTAGAGCCATTACAGGGAGCGCAGTTCTTC	CASSLEPLQGAQFF
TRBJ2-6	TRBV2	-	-	TGTGCCAGCAGTGACAGGGGAGGGGCCAACGTCCTGACTTTC	CASSDRGGANVLTF
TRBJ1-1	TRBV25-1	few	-	TGTGCCAGCAGTGAAGGTACCAAATACACTGAAGCTTTCTTT	CASSEGTKYTEAFF
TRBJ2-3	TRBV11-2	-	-	TGTGCCAGCAGCTTAGGTGGGGGGGCGGATACGCAGTATTTT	CASSLGGGADTQYF
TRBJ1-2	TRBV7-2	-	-	TGTGCCAGCAGCCGACGTGGGGTTACCTATGGCTACACCTTC	CASSRRGVTYGYTF
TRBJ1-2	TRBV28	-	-	TGTGCCAGCGGTCTATTTACCTATGGCTACACCTTC	CASGLFTYGYTF
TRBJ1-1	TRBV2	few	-	TGTGCCACCATAGGGCAGGGCCCGGTTGCAGCTTTCTTT	CATIGQGPVAAFF
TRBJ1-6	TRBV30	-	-	TGTGCCTGGAGATACAGCTATAATTCACCCCTCCACTTT	CAWRYSYNSPLHF
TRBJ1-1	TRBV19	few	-	TGTGCCAGTAGTTACCCGGGATCATCGGCTGAAGCTTTCTTT	CASSYPGSSAEAFF
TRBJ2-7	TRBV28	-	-	TGTGCCAGCAGATGGGCCGCCCTGGACGAGCAGTACTTC	CASRWAALDEQYF
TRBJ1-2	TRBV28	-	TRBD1	TGTGCCAGCAGGGGGACAGGGAGGTTCTATGGCTACACCTTC	CASRGTGRFYGYTF
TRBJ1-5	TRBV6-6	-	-	TGTGCCAGCAGTCTTCTCAGCGGGACAAGCGCTCAGCCCCAGCATTTT	CASSLLSGTSAQPQHF
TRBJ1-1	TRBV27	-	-	TGTGCCAGCAGTTTACAGGGCTGGAACACTGAAGCTTTCTTT	CASSLQGWNTEAFF
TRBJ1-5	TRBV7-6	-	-	TGTGCCAGCAGCTCATCTTCGGAGAGCAATCAGCCCCAGCATTTT	CASSSSSESNQPQHF
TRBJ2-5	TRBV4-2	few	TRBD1	TGTGCCAGCAGCCAAGATCCGTGGAGGACAGGGGAAGAGACCCAGTACTTC	CASSQDPWRTGEETQYF
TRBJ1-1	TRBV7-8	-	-	TGTGCCAGCAGGTACTCGAGGGTAGAGAACACTGAAGCTTTCTTT	CASRYSRVENTEAFF
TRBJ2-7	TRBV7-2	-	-	TGTGCCAGCAGCTTATTACAGGACAATTTTTACGAGCAGTACTTC	CASSLLQDNFYEQYF
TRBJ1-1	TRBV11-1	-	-	TGTGCCAGCAGCCGGAACACTGAAGCTTTCTTT	CASSRNTEAFF
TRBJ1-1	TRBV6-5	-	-	TGTGCCAGCAGTTACATCACTCCGAACACTGAAGCTTTCTTT	CASSYITPNTEAFF
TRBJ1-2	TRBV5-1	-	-	TGCGCCAGCAGCCCGGACAGTGTAGATGGCTACACCTTC	CASSPDSVDGYTF
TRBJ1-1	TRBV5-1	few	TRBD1	TGCGCCAGCAGCTTCGACAGGGGGCGTGGAGAGGACACTGAAGCTTTCTTT	CASSFDRGRGEDTEAFF
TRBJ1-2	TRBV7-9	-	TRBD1	TGTGCCAGCAGCTTAGGACAGGGAGGGTATGGCTACACCTTC	CASSLGQGGYGYTF
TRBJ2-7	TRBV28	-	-	TGTGCCAGCAGTTTACCCCCCGTTGACATCCCATACACCTACGAGCAGTACTTC	CASSLPPVDIPYTYEQYF